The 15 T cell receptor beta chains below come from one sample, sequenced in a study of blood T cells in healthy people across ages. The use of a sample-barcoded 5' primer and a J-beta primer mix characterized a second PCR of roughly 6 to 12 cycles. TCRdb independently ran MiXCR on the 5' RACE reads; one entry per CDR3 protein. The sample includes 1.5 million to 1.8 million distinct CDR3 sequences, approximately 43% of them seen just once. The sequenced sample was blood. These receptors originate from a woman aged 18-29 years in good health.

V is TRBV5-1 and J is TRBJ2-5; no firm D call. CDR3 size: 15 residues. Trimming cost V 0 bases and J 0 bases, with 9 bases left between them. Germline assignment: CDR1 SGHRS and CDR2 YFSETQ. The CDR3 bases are TGCGCCAGCAGCTTGGTCACAGACTACCAAGAGACCCAGTACTTC. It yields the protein CASSLVTDYQETQYF.

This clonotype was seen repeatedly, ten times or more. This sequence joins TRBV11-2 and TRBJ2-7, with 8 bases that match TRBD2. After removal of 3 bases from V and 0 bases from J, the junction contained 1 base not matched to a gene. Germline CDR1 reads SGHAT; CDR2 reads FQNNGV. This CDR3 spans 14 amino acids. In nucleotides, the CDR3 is TGTGCCAGCAGCTTCCTAGCGGGCTCCTACGAGCAGTACTTC. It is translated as CASSFLAGSYEQYF. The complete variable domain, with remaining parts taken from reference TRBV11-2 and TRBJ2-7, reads EAGVAQSPRYKIIEKRQSVAFWCNPISGHATLYWYQQILGQGPKLLIQFQNNGVVDDSQLPKDRFSAERLKGVDSTLKIQPAKLEDSAVYLCASSFLAGSYEQYFGPGTRLTVT.

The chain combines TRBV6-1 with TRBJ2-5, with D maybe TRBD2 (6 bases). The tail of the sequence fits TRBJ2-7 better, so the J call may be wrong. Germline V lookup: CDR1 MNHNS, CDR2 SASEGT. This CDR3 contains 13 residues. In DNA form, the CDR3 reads TGTGCCAGCACGGGTGGGAGGTGGAACGAGCAGTACTTC. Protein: CASTGGRWNEQYF.

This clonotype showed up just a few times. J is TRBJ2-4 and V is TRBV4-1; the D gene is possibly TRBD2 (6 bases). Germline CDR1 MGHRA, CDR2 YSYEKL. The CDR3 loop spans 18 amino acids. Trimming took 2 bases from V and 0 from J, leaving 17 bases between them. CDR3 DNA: TGCGCCAGCAGCCAAACCGAAGGCGGGGCCCTAGCCAAAAACATTCAGTACTTC. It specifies CASSQTEGGALAKNIQYF.

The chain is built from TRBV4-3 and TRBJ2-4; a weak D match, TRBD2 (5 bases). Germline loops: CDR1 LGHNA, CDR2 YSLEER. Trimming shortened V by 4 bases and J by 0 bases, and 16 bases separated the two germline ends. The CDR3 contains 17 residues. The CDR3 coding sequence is TGCGCCAGCAGCCTGGGAGTGATCCGAATAGCCAAAAACATTCAGTACTTC. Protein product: CASSLGVIRIAKNIQYF.

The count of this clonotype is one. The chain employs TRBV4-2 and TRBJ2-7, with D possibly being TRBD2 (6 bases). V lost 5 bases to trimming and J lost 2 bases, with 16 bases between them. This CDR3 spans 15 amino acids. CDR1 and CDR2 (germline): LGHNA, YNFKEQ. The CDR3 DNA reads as TGTGCCAGCAGCTCAAACGATAAGCGGGCCTACGAGCAGTACTTC. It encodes CASSSNDKRAYEQYF.

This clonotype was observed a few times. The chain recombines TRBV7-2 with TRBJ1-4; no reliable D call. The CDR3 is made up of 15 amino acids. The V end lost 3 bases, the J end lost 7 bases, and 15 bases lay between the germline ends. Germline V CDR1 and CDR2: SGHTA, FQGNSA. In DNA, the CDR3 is TGTGCCAGCAGCTTCGGGCCTAGGGTGGGTGAAAAACTGTTTTTT. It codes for CASSFGPRVGEKLFF. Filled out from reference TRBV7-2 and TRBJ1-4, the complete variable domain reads GAGVSQSPSNKVTEKGKDVELRCDPISGHTALYWYRQSLGQGLEFLIYFQGNSAPDKSGLPSDRFSAERTGGSVSTLTIQRTQQEDSAVYLCASSFGPRVGEKLFFGSGTQLSVL.

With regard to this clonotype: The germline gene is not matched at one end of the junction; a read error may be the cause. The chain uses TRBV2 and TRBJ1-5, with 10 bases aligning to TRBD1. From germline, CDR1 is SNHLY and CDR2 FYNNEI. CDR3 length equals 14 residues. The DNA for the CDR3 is TGTGCCTGCAGTGGGACAGGGGAACATCAGCCCCAGCATTTT. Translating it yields CACSGTGEHQPQHF.

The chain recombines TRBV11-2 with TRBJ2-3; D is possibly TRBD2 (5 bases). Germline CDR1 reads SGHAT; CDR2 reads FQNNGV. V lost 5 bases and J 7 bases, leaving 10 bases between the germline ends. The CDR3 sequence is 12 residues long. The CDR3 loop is CASSPTGNTQYF. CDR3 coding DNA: TGTGCCAGCAGCCCAACGGGAAATACGCAGTATTTT.

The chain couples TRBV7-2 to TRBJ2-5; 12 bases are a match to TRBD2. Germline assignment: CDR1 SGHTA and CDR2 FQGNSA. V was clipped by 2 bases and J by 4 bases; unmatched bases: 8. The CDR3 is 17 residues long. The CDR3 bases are TGTGCCAGCAGCTTACAAGCACTAGCGGGGGGAGGAGAGACCCAGTACTTC. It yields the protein CASSLQALAGGGETQYF.

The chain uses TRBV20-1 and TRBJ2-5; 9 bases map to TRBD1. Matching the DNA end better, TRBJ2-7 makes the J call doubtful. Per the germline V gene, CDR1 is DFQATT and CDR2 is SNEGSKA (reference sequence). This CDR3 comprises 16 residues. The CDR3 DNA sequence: TGCAGTGCTAGAGATGAAGTGGGGACAGGGAACTACGAGCAGTACTTC. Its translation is CSARDEVGTGNYEQYF.

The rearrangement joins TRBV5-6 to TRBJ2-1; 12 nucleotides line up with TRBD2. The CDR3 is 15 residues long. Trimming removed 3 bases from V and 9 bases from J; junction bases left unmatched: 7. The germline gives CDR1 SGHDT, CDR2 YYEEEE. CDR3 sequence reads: CASSSSGRAWGEQFF. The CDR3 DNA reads TGTGCCAGCAGCTCTAGCGGGAGGGCCTGGGGTGAGCAGTTCTTC.

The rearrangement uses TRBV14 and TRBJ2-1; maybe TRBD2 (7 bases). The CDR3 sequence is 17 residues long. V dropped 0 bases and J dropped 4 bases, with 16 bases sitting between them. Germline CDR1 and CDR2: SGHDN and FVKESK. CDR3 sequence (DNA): TGTGCCAGCAGCCAAGAAATTGAGAGGGGGGGATACAATGAGCAGTTCTTC. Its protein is CASSQEIERGGYNEQFF.

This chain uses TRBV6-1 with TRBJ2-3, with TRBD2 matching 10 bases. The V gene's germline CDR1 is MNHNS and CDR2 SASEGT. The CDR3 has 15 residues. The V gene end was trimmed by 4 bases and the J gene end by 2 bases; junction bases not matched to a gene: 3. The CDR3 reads CASSVTSGVTDTQYF. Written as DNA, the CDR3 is TGTGCCAGCAGTGTTACTAGCGGGGTCACAGATACGCAGTATTTT.

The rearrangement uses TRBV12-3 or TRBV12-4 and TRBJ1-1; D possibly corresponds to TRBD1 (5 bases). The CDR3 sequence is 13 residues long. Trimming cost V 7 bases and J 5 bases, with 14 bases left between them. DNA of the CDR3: TGTGCCAGCAACCAGGGACCCTGGACTGAAGCTTTCTTT. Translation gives CASNQGPWTEAFF.